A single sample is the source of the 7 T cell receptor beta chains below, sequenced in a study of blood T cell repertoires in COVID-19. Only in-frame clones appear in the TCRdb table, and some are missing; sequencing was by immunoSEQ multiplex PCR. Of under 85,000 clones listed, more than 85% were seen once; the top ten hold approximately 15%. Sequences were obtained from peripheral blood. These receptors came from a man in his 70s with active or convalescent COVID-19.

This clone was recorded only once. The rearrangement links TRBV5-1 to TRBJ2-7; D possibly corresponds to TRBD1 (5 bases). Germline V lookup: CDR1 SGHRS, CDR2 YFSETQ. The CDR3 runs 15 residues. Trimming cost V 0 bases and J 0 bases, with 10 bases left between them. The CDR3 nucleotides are TGCGCCAGCAGCTTGGGGTCAGGGTCCTCCTACGAGCAGTACTTC. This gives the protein CASSLGSGSSYEQYF.

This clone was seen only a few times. CDR3 DNA sequence: TGTGCCAGCAGGGGGGGACAGCATAATCAGCCCCAGCATTTT. Encoded protein: CASRGGQHNQPQHF. The chain uses TRBV6-5 and TRBJ1-5; 7 bases align to TRBD1. The length of the CDR3 is 14 residues. J was trimmed by 4 bases and V by 6 bases; bases with no gene match: 6. Germline CDR1 is MNHEY and CDR2 is SVGAGI.

The CDR3 region has the DNA TGTGCCAGCACTAGGAACACGATGAACACTGAAGCTTTCTTT. It encodes CASTRNTMNTEAFF. This rearrangement joins TRBV6-5 to TRBJ1-1; no firm D call. V gave up 7 bases and J gave up 0 bases, with 12 bases separating them. The CDR3 runs 14 residues. Germline CDR1 and CDR2: MNHEY and SVGAGI.

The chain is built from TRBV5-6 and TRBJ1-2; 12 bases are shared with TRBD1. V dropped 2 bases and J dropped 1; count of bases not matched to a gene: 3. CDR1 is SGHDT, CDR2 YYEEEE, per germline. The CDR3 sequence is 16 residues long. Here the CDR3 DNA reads TGTGCCAGCAGCTTCGGGACAGGGGGCCTTAACTATGGCTACACCTTC. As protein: CASSFGTGGLNYGYTF. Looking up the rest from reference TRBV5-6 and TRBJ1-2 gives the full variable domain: DAGVTQSPTHLIKTRGQQVTLRCSPKSGHDTVSWYQQALGQGPQFIFQYYEEEERQRGNFPDRFSGHQFPNYSSELNVNALLLGDSALYLCASSFGTGGLNYGYTFGSGTRLTVV.

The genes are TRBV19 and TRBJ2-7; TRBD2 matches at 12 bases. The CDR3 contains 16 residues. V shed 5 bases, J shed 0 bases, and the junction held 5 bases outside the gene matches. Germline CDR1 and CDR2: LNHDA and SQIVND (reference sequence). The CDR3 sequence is CASSESGLAGSYEQYF. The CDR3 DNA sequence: TGTGCCAGTAGTGAGTCGGGACTAGCGGGCTCCTACGAGCAGTACTTC.

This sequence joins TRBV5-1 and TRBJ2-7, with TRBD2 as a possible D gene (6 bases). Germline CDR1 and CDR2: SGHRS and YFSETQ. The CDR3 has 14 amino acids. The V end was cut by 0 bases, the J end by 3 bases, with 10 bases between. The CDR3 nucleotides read TGCGCCAGCAGCTTGGGACTAGAAAACTACGAGCAGTACTTC. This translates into CASSLGLENYEQYF.

CDR3 region: CASSPSGLTSSGNTIYF. The CDR3, as DNA: TGTGCCAGCAGTCCCTCGGGACTTACCAGCTCTGGAAACACCATATATTTT. The rearrangement uses TRBV28 and TRBJ1-3; D is possibly TRBD1 (5 bases). This CDR3 is built from 17 residues. Trimming pared 5 bases from V and 0 bases from J, leaving 17 bases between. CDR1 and CDR2 (germline): MDHEN, SYDVKM.